The sequence of this TCR beta chain was determined in a study of cytomegalovirus exposure and HLA in healthy donors. Germline V lookup: CDR1 MNHEY, CDR2 SVGAGI. V was cut by 5 bases and J by 5 bases, with 9 bases left in between. This CDR3 contains 13 residues. Sequencing used immunoSEQ multiplex PCR; TCRdb keeps in-frame clones, though not all of them. The profile shows about 170,000 clones, just under 90% of them singletons. This clone was picked up one time. The sequence was obtained from a woman aged 18-35 years in good health and CMV-seropositive. Sequencing was done on a sample of PBMCs. The rearrangement links TRBV6-5 to TRBJ1-4, with D possibly matching TRBD1 (6 bases). The CDR3, as DNA: TGTGCCAGCAGTAGGACAGAAAATGAAAAACTGTTTTTT. Its protein is CASSRTENEKLFF.